This T cell receptor beta chain was sequenced in a study of shared clonotypes between healthy human individuals. Study-wide context: The donor group consisted of a couple of women and a few men, aged 18 to 49.

Tens of thousands of T cell genomes, or 200 ng DNA, went into the sorted-subset replicate PCRs. Measured with immunoSEQ multiplex PCR; TCRdb has only the in-frame clones, and not every one. The repertoire holds approximately 840,000 clones, with about 96% as singletons. Naive CD8 cells lacked CD45RO and underwent positive selection for CCR7, leaving out terminally differentiated effector memory CD45RA+ cells. Participating donors were healthy, HIV-negative adults free of recent acute infections or vaccinations. The trim removed 4 bases at V and 8 bases at J, leaving 7 bases unmatched. The germline V gene has CDR1 SGHRS and CDR2 YFSETQ. This CDR3 has 15 amino acids.

The rearrangement joins TRBV5-1 to TRBJ2-1; TRBD1 aligns across 12 bases. The source material was naive CD8+ T cells sorted from blood. This TCR came from a man aged 30 to 39 in good health. CDR3 amino acids: CASSPGQGALDEQFF. The CDR3, as DNA: TGCGCCAGCAGCCCGGGACAGGGGGCGCTAGATGAGCAGTTCTTC.